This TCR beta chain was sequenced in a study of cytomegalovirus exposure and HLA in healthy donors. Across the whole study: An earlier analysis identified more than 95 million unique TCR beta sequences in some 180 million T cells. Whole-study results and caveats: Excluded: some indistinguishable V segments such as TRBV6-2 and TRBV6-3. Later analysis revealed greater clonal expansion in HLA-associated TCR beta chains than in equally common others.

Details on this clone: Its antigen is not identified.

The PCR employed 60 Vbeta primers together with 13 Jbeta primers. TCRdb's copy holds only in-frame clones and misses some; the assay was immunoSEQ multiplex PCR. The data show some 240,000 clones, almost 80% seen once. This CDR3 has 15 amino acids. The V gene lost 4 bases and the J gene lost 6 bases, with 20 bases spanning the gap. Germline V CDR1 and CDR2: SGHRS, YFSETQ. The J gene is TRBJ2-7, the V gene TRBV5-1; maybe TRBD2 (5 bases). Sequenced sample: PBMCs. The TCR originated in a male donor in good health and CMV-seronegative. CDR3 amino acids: CASSQTRDGYGEQYF. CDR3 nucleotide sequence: TGCGCCAGCAGCCAGACACGGGATGGGTACGGCGAGCAGTACTTC.